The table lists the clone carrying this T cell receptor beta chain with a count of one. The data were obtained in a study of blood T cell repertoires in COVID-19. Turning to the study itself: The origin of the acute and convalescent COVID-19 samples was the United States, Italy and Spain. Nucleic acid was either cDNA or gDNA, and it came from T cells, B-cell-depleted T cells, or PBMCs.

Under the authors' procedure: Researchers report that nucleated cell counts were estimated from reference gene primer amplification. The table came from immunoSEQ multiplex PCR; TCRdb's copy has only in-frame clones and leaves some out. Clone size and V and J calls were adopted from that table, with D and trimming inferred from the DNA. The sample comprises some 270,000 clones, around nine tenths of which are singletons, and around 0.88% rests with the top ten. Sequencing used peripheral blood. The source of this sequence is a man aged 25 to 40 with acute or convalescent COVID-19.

The CDR3 DNA reads TGCGCCAGCAGATCCGACAGGGAACGGTATAGCAATCAGCCCCAGCATTTT. Its protein is CASRSDRERYSNQPQHF. The chain has TRBV4-1 and TRBJ1-5, with 7 bases identical to TRBD1. The CDR3 sequence is 17 residues long. V was pared by 6 bases and J by 0 bases, with 11 bases of the junction left unmatched. Germline V CDR1 and CDR2: MGHRA, YSYEKL.